The 18 T cell receptor beta chains reported below all come from one sample, sequenced in a study of blood T cell repertoires in COVID-19. The repertoire was sequenced with immunoSEQ multiplex PCR; TCRdb's copy has only in-frame clones and lacks some. Of over 150,000 clones in the sample, roughly 88% are singletons; the top ten hold roughly a sixth. The source material was peripheral blood. Source of these receptors: a man aged 50 to 59 with COVID-19, enrolled during active disease.

This chain joins TRBV16 and TRBJ1-6; 7 positions match TRBD1. The CDR3 has 13 residues. Germline-derived CDR1 and CDR2 are KGHSY and FQNENV. J gave up 10 bases and V 4 bases, and 4 bases lay outside the gene matches. The CDR3 spells CASSLGGGSPLHF. DNA for the CDR3: TGTGCCAGCAGCCTTGGAGGGGGCTCACCCCTCCACTTT. The whole variable domain, remainder taken from reference TRBV16 and TRBJ1-6, is GEEVAQTPKHLVRGEGQKAKLYCAPIKGHSYVFWYQQVLKNEFKFLISFQNENVFDETGMPKERFSAKCLPNSPCSLEIQATKLEDSAVYFCASSLGGGSPLHFGNGTRLTVT.

The rearrangement links TRBV6-2 or TRBV6-3 to TRBJ1-6; 9 nucleotides line up with TRBD1. The CDR3 has 13 amino acids. Losses at the gene ends were 5 bases for V and 10 bases for J; bases not matched to a gene: 3. Germline V CDR1 and CDR2: MNHEY, SVGEGT. Written as DNA, the CDR3 is TGTGCCAGCAGTGGACAGGGGAGCTCACCCCTCCACTTT. This encodes CASSGQGSSPLHF.

This chain connects TRBV5-4 to TRBJ1-2; D ambiguous. This CDR3 spans 11 amino acids. Germline lookup yields CDR1 SGHNT and CDR2 YYREEE (reference sequence). V dropped 4 bases and J dropped 8 bases, with 9 bases sitting between them. The CDR3 loop reads CASSPFGGYTF. The CDR3 nucleotides are TGTGCCAGCAGCCCGTTTGGCGGCTACACCTTC.

The chain combines TRBV7-2 with TRBJ2-1; 7 bases match TRBD2. The V gene's germline CDR1 is SGHTA and CDR2 FQGNSA. The CDR3 runs to 16 residues. J gave up 9 bases and V 5 bases, and 16 bases lay outside the gene matches. The CDR3 here is CASSPPRGRAGFEQFF. The CDR3 DNA reads as TGTGCCAGCAGCCCCCCCCGGGGGAGAGCGGGGTTTGAGCAGTTCTTC.

The CDR3 coding sequence is TGTGCCAGTAGTATAGAAGAGGGAGATGGCTACACCTTC. Its protein product is CASSIEEGDGYTF. The chain links TRBV19 to TRBJ1-2; no reliable D call. V was cut by 0 bases and J by 6 bases, with 8 bases left in between. Germline CDR1 LNHDA, CDR2 SQIVND (reference sequence). The CDR3 length is 13 residues.

The chain joins TRBV6-5 to TRBJ2-3; 7 nucleotides line up with TRBD2. This CDR3 contains 14 residues. CDR1 and CDR2 (germline): MNHEY, SVGAGI. V dropped 2 bases and J dropped 6; count of bases not matched to a gene: 5. DNA of the CDR3: TGTGCCAGCAGTTACCCCGGGGGAGGGGATACGCAGTATTTT. The encoded protein is CASSYPGGGDTQYF.

The CDR3 sequence: CASSLSGRRGTGELFF. In DNA form, the CDR3 reads TGTGCCAGCAGTTTAAGCGGGAGGAGGGGAACCGGGGAGCTGTTTTTT. This chain joins TRBV27 and TRBJ2-2; the match to TRBD2 covers 9 bases. V shed 2 bases, J shed 5 bases, and the junction held 6 bases outside the gene matches. Germline CDR1 is MNHEY and CDR2 is SMNVEV (reference sequence). There are 16 residues in the CDR3.

CDR3: CASTTGRGTGELFF. The CDR3 nucleotides are TGCGCCAGCACCACAGGGAGGGGGACCGGGGAGCTGTTTTTT. The J gene is TRBJ2-2, the V gene TRBV5-1; weak D call: TRBD2 (7 bases). The germline V gene has CDR1 SGHRS and CDR2 YFSETQ. The CDR3 consists of 14 residues. Trimming took off 6 bases at V and 5 bases at J, with 14 bases between the two ends.

The chain uses TRBV5-4 and TRBJ2-3; weak D call: TRBD2 (6 bases). The CDR3 loop spans 15 amino acids. V was clipped by 4 bases and J by 4 bases, with 16 bases between them. Germline V gene sequence: CDR1 SGHNT, CDR2 YYREEE (reference sequence). CDR3 sequence (DNA): TGTGCCAGCAGCCCGAGACTAGTCCTCGCAGATACGCAGTATTTT. Translating it yields CASSPRLVLADTQYF.

The chain couples TRBV19 to TRBJ2-2; 8 bases match TRBD1. V lost 2 bases and J lost 4; bases outside the gene matches: 9. The CDR3 runs to 17 residues. CDR1 and CDR2 (germline): LNHDA, SQIVND (reference sequence). Here the CDR3 reads CASSILAGGSGTGELFF. The CDR3 DNA reads TGTGCCAGTAGTATATTGGCAGGGGGCTCGGGCACCGGGGAGCTGTTTTTT.

There are a few counts of this clone. The chain couples TRBV5-4 to TRBJ2-2, with D maybe TRBD2 (5 bases). This CDR3 has 15 amino acids. V was cut by 4 bases and J by 0 bases, with 10 bases left in between. Per the germline V gene, CDR1 is SGHNT and CDR2 is YYREEE (reference sequence). CDR3 sequence: CASSHGLTNTGELFF. The CDR3 nucleotides are TGTGCCAGCAGCCACGGACTGACGAACACCGGGGAGCTGTTTTTT.

The V and J genes are TRBV30 and TRBJ2-1, with D maybe TRBD1 (5 bases). V was clipped by 1 base and J by 7 bases, with 8 bases between them. The CDR3 consists of 12 residues. CDR1 GTSNPN and CDR2 SVGIG come from the germline V gene (reference sequence). The CDR3 is CAWSESGNEQFF. The CDR3 DNA is TGTGCCTGGAGTGAATCAGGGAATGAGCAGTTCTTC.

V gene TRBV24-1 combines with J gene TRBJ2-3; TRBD1 is a possible D gene (6 bases). V lost 3 bases, J lost 4 bases, and 13 bases lay in between. Germline V lookup: CDR1 KGHDR, CDR2 SFDVKD. This CDR3 has 15 residues. CDR3 nucleotides: TGTGCCACCAGTGATAGTAGGGGGTGGGCAGATACGCAGTATTTT. It specifies CATSDSRGWADTQYF.

This chain links TRBV5-5 with TRBJ2-5, with a possible D match to TRBD2 (5 bases). V was shortened by 4 bases and J by 7 bases, with 20 bases between the two germline ends. The CDR3 is 15 residues long. The germline CDR1 and CDR2 sequences are SGHKS and YYEKEE (reference sequence). Written as DNA, the CDR3 is TGTGCCAGCAGCAGGACTTTCGAGGTCAGCGGGACCCAGTACTTC. Protein product: CASSRTFEVSGTQYF.

The chain combines TRBV6-7 with TRBJ2-3; TRBD2 agrees at 14 bases. TRBV6-7 is reported as an ORF; its role is uncertain. Trimming at V came to 2 bases and at J to 2 bases, leaving 6 bases not matched to a gene. This CDR3 is built from 18 residues. DNA of the CDR3: TGTGCCAGCAGTTACCCTGGGACTAGCGGGGGCTTCACAGATACGCAGTATTTT. Translation: CASSYPGTSGGFTDTQYF.

V usage is TRBV7-2 and J usage is TRBJ2-4; 13 bases match TRBD2. With V trimmed by 5 bases and J by 8 bases, 12 bases remained unmatched. The CDR3 sequence is 17 residues long. Germline V gene sequence: CDR1 SGHTA, CDR2 FQGNSA. CDR3 nucleotide sequence: TGTGCCAGCAGCCCTCGGACTAGCGGGAGCAGGGTTCACATTCAGTACTTC. This translates into CASSPRTSGSRVHIQYF.

Only one count was recorded for this clone. This rearrangement joins TRBV24-1 to TRBJ1-1; 7 bases are shared with TRBD1. This CDR3 comprises 15 residues. In germline, CDR1 is KGHDR, CDR2 SFDVKD. J lost 5 bases, V lost 4 bases, and 9 bases had no gene match. The CDR3 region has the DNA TGTGCCACCAGTGACCCCCGACAGGGAAGTACTGAAGCTTTCTTT. Amino acids: CATSDPRQGSTEAFF.

This sequence joins TRBV24-1 and TRBJ2-6; D perhaps matches TRBD1 (6 bases). This CDR3 contains 17 residues. Trimming removed 4 bases at V and 1 base at J, with 13 bases between. Germline V CDR1 and CDR2: KGHDR, SFDVKD. In DNA, the CDR3 is TGTGCCACCAGTGAACAGGGTGGGGTATCTGGGGCCAACGTCCTGACTTTC. Amino acid sequence: CATSEQGGVSGANVLTF.